The present T cell receptor (beta chain) was sequenced within a study of T-cell reconstitution after alpha-beta-depleted transplantation in children. Germline values: CDR1 DFQATT, CDR2 SNEGSKA (reference sequence). The CDR3 is 13 amino acids. A TCRbeta library incorporating unique molecular identifiers was prepared. TCRdb reprocessed the PCR reads with MiXCR, giving one entry per CDR3 protein. The sample holds under 300,000 distinct CDR3 sequences, around 8.9% seen once. This clonotype was detected once. Since a much larger clone is just one base distant, this may be a read error. V and J are TRBV20-1 and TRBJ1-5, with D perhaps TRBD1 (6 bases). This material consisted of PBMCs from the stem cell graft donor, taken from the stem cell graft. This TCR was recovered from a human donor who donated a stem cell graft to a child with SCID. The CDR3 DNA is TGCAGTGCTAAGGGGGGCGGCAATCAGCCCCGGCATTTT. Amino acids: CSAKGGGNQPRHF.